These 2 T cell receptor beta chains were all obtained from the same sample, sequenced in a study of identical twins. TCRdb independently ran MiXCR on the 5' RACE reads; one entry per CDR3 protein. Of approximately 630,000 distinct CDR3 sequences listed, roughly 6.6% are singletons. This sample was also put to use in a study of yellow fever vaccine responses in identical twins.

The specimen was PBMCs. The receptor set was obtained from a woman in her late teens or twenties in good health.

This sequence joins TRBV21-1 and TRBJ2-3; TRBD2 is taken as the D call from the table, unchecked against the DNA. TRBV21-1 is termed a pseudogene. The CDR3 sequence is 17 residues long. The CDR3 region has the DNA TGTGCCAGCAGCAAAGACGCAACGGAGCGGCGCACAGATACGCAGTATTTT. It translates to CASSKDATERRTDTQYF.

This clonotype was recorded many times. For the CDR3, the DNA is TGCAGCGTTGTTGAGGGGGGGAACACTGAAGCTTTCTTT. This sequence encodes CSVVEGGNTEAFF. The chain links TRBV29-1 to TRBJ1-1; maybe TRBD1 (6 bases). CDR3 length: 13 amino acids. From germline, CDR1 is SQVTM and CDR2 ANQGSEA. V shed 4 bases and J shed 1 base, with 10 bases lying between them.